The 32 T cell receptor beta chains below all came from one sample that was sequenced in a study of blood T cell repertoires in COVID-19. TCRdb's table, derived via immunoSEQ multiplex PCR, lists solely in-frame clones and lacks some. Altogether 150,000 to 200,000 clones are present, more than 75% being singletons, with the ten largest covering about 6.6%. Sequenced: PBMCs or T cells enriched from blood (not recorded which). These receptors were taken from a woman aged 50 to 60 who had recovered from COVID-19.

For this clone: Different DNA sequences within this sample yield the same CDR3. The chain uses TRBV5-1 and TRBJ1-2; possible D gene TRBD1, 5 bases. Germline V gene data show CDR1 as SGHRS and CDR2 as YFSETQ. Trimming pared 2 bases from V and 2 bases from J, leaving 7 bases between. The CDR3 consists of 13 residues. In nucleotides, the CDR3 is TGCGCCAGCAGCTTAGACAGAAACTATGGCTACACCTTC. This sequence encodes CASSLDRNYGYTF.

This clone was observed once. This chain uses TRBV7-3 with TRBJ1-2, with 8 positions matching TRBD1. The CDR3 has 17 residues. Germline V CDR1 and CDR2: SGHTA, FQGTGA. Losses at the gene ends were 2 bases for V and 9 bases for J; bases not matched to a gene: 17. Here the CDR3 reads CASSLEGGQASWGSYTF. CDR3 nucleotide sequence: TGTGCCAGCAGCTTAGAGGGGGGACAGGCGTCCTGGGGAAGCTACACCTTC.

The chain recombines TRBV2 with TRBJ1-2, with 7 bases aligning to TRBD1. This CDR3 region has 15 residues. The J segment lost 4 bases and the V segment lost 2 bases, leaving 7 bases of the junction unmatched. CDR1 and CDR2 from the germline V gene are SNHLY and FYNNEI. The CDR3 loop is CASSERTGSGYGYTF. The CDR3 DNA reads TGTGCCAGCAGTGAACGGACAGGTTCGGGCTATGGCTACACCTTC.

This clone came up a few times. The chain recombines TRBV6-4 with TRBJ1-1; D is unresolved. This CDR3 region has 14 residues. Per the germline V gene, CDR1 is MRHNA and CDR2 is SNTAGT. V lost 6 bases to trimming and J lost 3 bases, with 14 bases between them. CDR3 amino acids: CASSSDQEDTEAFF. DNA of the CDR3: TGTGCCAGCAGCTCAGACCAAGAGGACACTGAAGCTTTCTTT.

The chain couples TRBV19 to TRBJ2-5, with D maybe TRBD1 (7 bases). This CDR3 has 15 residues. V lost 5 bases to trimming and J lost 2 bases, with 15 bases between them. Per the germline V gene, CDR1 is LNHDA and CDR2 is SQIVND (reference sequence). Written as DNA, the CDR3 is TGTGCCAGTAGTCACGGGGGACAGATTCAAGAGACCCAGTACTTC. Translating gives CASSHGGQIQETQYF.

V gene TRBV4-2 combines with J gene TRBJ2-7, with D maybe TRBD2 (6 bases). This CDR3 is built from 13 residues. The germline V gene encodes CDR1 LGHNA and CDR2 YNFKEQ. Deletions cut 1 base from V and 2 bases from J, with 6 bases between. This chain's CDR3 is CASSQGGAYEQYF. Here the CDR3 DNA reads TGTGCCAGCAGCCAAGGGGGGGCCTACGAGCAGTACTTC.

This chain links TRBV4-2 with TRBJ2-2; 8 bases match TRBD1. The CDR3 totals 22 residues. Germline CDR1 is LGHNA and CDR2 is YNFKEQ. The V and J ends lost 0 bases and 0 bases, in that order; junction bases with no gene match: 18. CDR3 in amino acids: CASSQDFTGRGPEAANTGELFF. The CDR3 nucleotides are TGTGCCAGCAGCCAAGATTTCACGGGCAGGGGGCCCGAGGCCGCGAACACCGGGGAGCTGTTTTTT.

This clone has only one observation. The chain links TRBV15 to TRBJ2-3; D uncertain. With 4 bases removed from V and 2 bases from J, the gap between germline ends came to 7 bases. CDR3 length: 13 amino acids. Looked up from germline, CDR1 is LNHNV and CDR2 is YYDKDF (reference sequence). CDR3 coding DNA: TGTGCCACCAGCATAGATTACACAGATACGCAGTATTTT. This encodes CATSIDYTDTQYF. Drawing the rest from reference TRBV15 and TRBJ2-3, the complete variable domain is DAMVIQNPRYQVTQFGKPVTLSCSQTLNHNVMYWYQQKSSQAPKLLFHYYDKDFNNEADTPDNFQSRRPNTSFCFLDIRSPGLGDTAMYLCATSIDYTDTQYFGPGTRLTVL.

This clone was observed once. The V gene is TRBV6-4, the J gene TRBJ2-1; TRBD2 agrees at 9 bases. CDR3 length equals 16 residues. Trimming at V came to 5 bases and at J to 8 bases, leaving 13 bases not matched to a gene. Germline V gives CDR1 MRHNA, CDR2 SNTAGT. The CDR3 loop reads CASSTFAGGLKDEQFF. The CDR3 DNA reads TGTGCCAGCAGTACCTTCGCGGGGGGGTTGAAAGATGAGCAGTTCTTC.

This chain links TRBV7-2 with TRBJ1-4, with 7 positions matching TRBD1. Trimming at V came to 5 bases and at J to 3 bases, leaving 9 bases not matched to a gene. Germline CDR1 and CDR2: SGHTA and FQGNSA. This CDR3 contains 16 residues. The CDR3 loop reads CASSIGSGQPNEKLFF. CDR3 coding DNA: TGTGCCAGCAGCATAGGTTCGGGACAGCCTAATGAAAAACTGTTTTTT.

The chain has TRBV20-1 and TRBJ1-5; D perhaps matches TRBD1 (6 bases). Trimming pared 6 bases from V and 4 bases from J, leaving 19 bases between. CDR1 and CDR2 (germline): DFQATT, SNEGSKA (reference sequence). The CDR3 has 15 amino acids. The CDR3 coding sequence is TGCAGTGCCAGTGACGCCGGGACAACTAATCAGCCCCAGCATTTT. Its protein product is CSASDAGTTNQPQHF.

The rearrangement links TRBV30 to TRBJ1-1; weak D call: TRBD1 (5 bases). The CDR3 covers 14 residues. Germline loops: CDR1 GTSNPN, CDR2 SVGIG (reference sequence). V was pared by 2 bases and J by 4 bases, with 14 bases between. The CDR3 reads CAWSIGRQGTEAFF. The CDR3 DNA sequence: TGTGCCTGGAGTATAGGAAGGCAGGGCACTGAAGCTTTCTTT. The full variable domain, rest sourced from reference TRBV30 and TRBJ1-1, is SQTIHQWPATLVQPVGSPLSLECTVEGTSNPNLYWYRQAAGRGLQLLFYSVGIGQISSEVPQNLSASRPQDRQFILSSKKLLLSDSGFYLCAWSIGRQGTEAFFGQGTRLTVV.

This rearrangement joins TRBV4-1 to TRBJ1-2; TRBD1 might be the D (6 bases). This CDR3 is built from 16 residues. Trimming pared 3 bases from V and 5 bases from J, leaving 19 bases between. Germline CDR1 MGHRA, CDR2 YSYEKL. This chain's CDR3 is CASSQYRVGIGYGYTF. The CDR3 DNA reads TGCGCCAGCAGCCAGTACAGGGTTGGAATAGGGTATGGCTACACCTTC.

This clone was detected a few times. The chain carries TRBV18 and TRBJ2-5; D is possibly TRBD2 (5 bases). V was shortened by 3 bases and J by 2 bases, with 10 bases between the two germline ends. Germline CDR1 and CDR2: KGHSH and LQKENI. The CDR3 is made up of 14 amino acids. Written as DNA, the CDR3 is TGTGCCAGCTCACCGAGCGGCCCTCAAGAGACCCAGTACTTC. Encoded protein: CASSPSGPQETQYF.

This sequence joins TRBV16 and TRBJ1-1; 7 bases match TRBD1. Germline CDR1 and CDR2: KGHSY and FQNENV. This CDR3 comprises 15 residues. V lost 3 bases, J lost 2 bases, and 6 bases stayed unmatched. The CDR3 DNA follows: TGTGCCAGCAGCCAGACGAAGGGGGCTAACACTGAAGCTTTCTTT. Its translation: CASSQTKGANTEAFF.

This clone turned up a few times. The V call is TRBV29-1, the J call TRBJ2-1; 10 bases are a match to TRBD2. The CDR3 consists of 12 residues. The J segment lost 9 bases and the V segment lost 7 bases, leaving 6 bases of the junction unmatched. Germline CDR1 SQVTM, CDR2 ANQGSEA. In DNA form, the CDR3 reads TGCAGCGCCAGCGGGGGGGGGCTTGAGCAGTTCTTC. Protein sequence: CSASGGGLEQFF.

This clone was seen more than once but under ten times. J is TRBJ1-6 and V is TRBV7-2; no firm D call. CDR1 is SGHTA, CDR2 FQGNSA, per germline. Trimming stripped 2 bases from V and 0 bases from J, with 11 bases between. The CDR3 has 17 amino acids. The CDR3 loop reads CASSLWPGSSYNSPLHF. In DNA, the CDR3 is TGTGCCAGCAGCTTATGGCCCGGGAGCTCCTATAATTCACCCCTCCACTTT. Using reference TRBV7-2 and TRBJ1-6 for the parts outside the CDR3, the full variable domain is GAGVSQSPSNKVTEKGKDVELRCDPISGHTALYWYRQSLGQGLEFLIYFQGNSAPDKSGLPSDRFSAERTGGSVSTLTIQRTQQEDSAVYLCASSLWPGSSYNSPLHFGNGTRLTVT.

This sequence joins TRBV18 and TRBJ1-2; D unclear. CDR1 is KGHSH, CDR2 LQKENI, per germline. The CDR3 spans 12 residues. Trimming took off 4 bases at V and 8 bases at J, with 11 bases between the two ends. The chain's CDR3 is CASSQRASGYTF. In DNA form, the CDR3 reads TGTGCCAGCTCACAACGGGCTAGCGGCTACACCTTC.

The V gene is TRBV27, the J gene TRBJ1-5; 9 positions agree with TRBD1. Trimming at V came to 4 bases and at J to 7 bases, leaving 11 bases not matched to a gene. The CDR3 consists of 16 residues. The germline V gene encodes CDR1 MNHEY and CDR2 SMNVEV (reference sequence). The CDR3 DNA is TGTGCCAGCAGTTCAACTTCACAGGGGGCTCAACAGCCCCAGCATTTT. It yields the protein CASSSTSQGAQQPQHF.

This chain joins TRBV10-1 and TRBJ1-1, with unresolved D. Deletions cut 2 bases from V and 2 bases from J, with 9 bases between. Germline V gene sequence: CDR1 WNHNN, CDR2 SYGVQD (reference sequence). This CDR3 spans 14 amino acids. CDR3: CASSEVRENTEAFF. The DNA of the CDR3 is TGCGCCAGCAGTGAGGTGCGGGAAAACACTGAAGCTTTCTTT.

V usage is TRBV9 and J usage is TRBJ1-4; the D is unclear. The V and J ends lost 0 bases and 3 bases respectively, with 6 bases between them. Germline CDR1 SGDLS, CDR2 YYNGEE. The CDR3 is 14 residues long. CDR3 sequence reads: CASSVGPANEKLFF. DNA for the CDR3: TGTGCCAGCAGCGTAGGGCCAGCTAATGAAAAACTGTTTTTT. Full variable domain (remainder filled in from reference TRBV9 and TRBJ1-4): DSGVTQTPKHLITATGQRVTLRCSPRSGDLSVYWYQQSLDQGLQFLIQYYNGEERAKGNILERFSAQQFPDLHSELNLSSLELGDSALYFCASSVGPANEKLFFGSGTQLSVL.

This chain joins TRBV6-5 and TRBJ1-5; tentative D call: TRBD1 (6 bases). Deletions cut 0 bases from V and 6 bases from J, with 12 bases between. The germline gives CDR1 MNHEY, CDR2 SVGAGI. The CDR3 covers 15 residues. The CDR3 DNA sequence: TGTGCCAGCAGTTACTCGAGGCAGGGGTCTCAGCCCCAGCATTTT. Translated: CASSYSRQGSQPQHF.

V gene TRBV3-1 (or the pseudogene TRBV3-2) combines with J gene TRBJ2-1; tentative D call: TRBD1 (6 bases). Germline V gene data show CDR1 as LGHDT and CDR2 as YNNKEL (reference sequence). The CDR3 totals 15 residues. Trimming left V 4 bases short and J 12 bases short, with 22 bases between. DNA for the CDR3: TGTGCCAGCAGCCCAGCTCTAACAGGGCCACAGGGGCAGTTCTTC. The encoded protein is CASSPALTGPQGQFF.

The chain couples TRBV5-4 to TRBJ2-7, with 9 bases aligning to TRBD1. The CDR3 totals 14 residues. Germline V gives CDR1 SGHNT, CDR2 YYREEE (reference sequence). Trimming removed 5 bases from V and 1 base from J; junction bases left unmatched: 4. The CDR3 DNA reads as TGTGCCAGCAGAAGGACAGGGGATTCCTACGAGCAGTACTTC. This gives the protein CASRRTGDSYEQYF.

The chain joins TRBV7-2 to TRBJ2-4, with a possible D match to TRBD2 (5 bases). The CDR3 consists of 14 residues. Germline CDR1 SGHTA, CDR2 FQGNSA. The V and J ends lost 1 base and 8 bases respectively, with 12 bases between them. The CDR3 here is CASSLVTGKDIQYF. The CDR3 DNA reads as TGTGCCAGCAGCTTAGTCACGGGGAAGGACATTCAGTACTTC. Full variable domain (missing parts from reference TRBV7-2 and TRBJ2-4): GAGVSQSPSNKVTEKGKDVELRCDPISGHTALYWYRQSLGQGLEFLIYFQGNSAPDKSGLPSDRFSAERTGGSVSTLTIQRTQQEDSAVYLCASSLVTGKDIQYFGAGTRLSVL.

This sequence joins TRBV19 and TRBJ2-2; 7 positions match TRBD1. Germline-derived CDR1 and CDR2 are LNHDA and SQIVND (reference sequence). This CDR3 region has 16 residues. The ends lost 0 bases at V and 5 bases at J; junction bases unmatched: 6. CDR3 in amino acids: CASSIEDRSYTGELFF. CDR3 coding DNA: TGTGCCAGTAGTATAGAGGACAGGTCGTATACCGGGGAGCTGTTTTTT. The whole variable domain, remainder taken from reference TRBV19 and TRBJ2-2, is DGGITQSPKYLFRKEGQNVTLSCEQNLNHDAMYWYRQDPGQGLRLIYYSQIVNDFQKGDIAEGYSVSREKKESFPLTVTSAQKNPTAFYLCASSIEDRSYTGELFFGEGSRLTVL.

The chain joins TRBV19 to TRBJ1-1, with 7 bases lining up with TRBD1. CDR1 and CDR2 from the germline V gene are LNHDA and SQIVND (reference sequence). The CDR3 is made up of 15 amino acids. V shed 5 bases and J 0 bases; nucleotides not matched to a gene: 6. In nucleotides, the CDR3 is TGTGCCAGTAGTCTAGGGGGCGCCCTGAACACTGAAGCTTTCTTT. Translating gives CASSLGGALNTEAFF.

The rearrangement uses TRBV5-1 and TRBJ1-6; TRBD1 agrees at 10 bases. This CDR3 is built from 16 residues. Germline-derived CDR1 and CDR2 are SGHRS and YFSETQ. V lost 3 bases and J lost 9; bases outside the gene matches: 9. For the CDR3, the DNA is TGCGCCAGCAGCTCTGCCGGGACAGGGGCAGGTTCACCCCTCCACTTT. It codes for CASSSAGTGAGSPLHF.

The chain has TRBV7-9 and TRBJ1-6; D possibly corresponds to TRBD1 (5 bases). The germline V gene encodes CDR1 SEHNR and CDR2 FQNEAQ (reference sequence). Trimming removed 1 base from V and 3 bases from J, with 10 bases in between. This CDR3 has 16 amino acids. The CDR3 DNA follows: TGTGCCAGCAGCTTAGGCAGGGTTGACTATAATTCACCCCTCCACTTT. This codes for CASSLGRVDYNSPLHF.

This clone was picked up one time. The V gene is TRBV7-2, the J gene TRBJ1-6; 8 bases map to TRBD1. The germline gives CDR1 SGHTA, CDR2 FQGNSA. The CDR3 sequence is 15 residues long. Losses at the gene ends were 5 bases for V and 7 bases for J; bases not matched to a gene: 7. The chain's CDR3 is CASSGQGQVNSPLHF. CDR3 DNA: TGTGCCAGCAGCGGTCAGGGACAGGTGAATTCACCCCTCCACTTT.

The V gene is TRBV2, the J gene TRBJ1-1; TRBD1 matches 7 bases. V lost 6 bases to trimming and J lost 3 bases; unmatched junction nucleotides: 4. The CDR3 sequence is 13 residues long. Germline V gene sequence: CDR1 SNHLY, CDR2 FYNNEI. The CDR3 spells CASRQGTDTEAFF. Written as DNA, the CDR3 is TGTGCCAGCAGACAGGGGACGGACACTGAAGCTTTCTTT.

The rearrangement links TRBV5-4 to TRBJ2-7; TRBD1 matches 11 bases. Germline CDR1 and CDR2: SGHNT and YYREEE (reference sequence). There are 15 residues in the CDR3. The V and J ends lost 4 bases and 5 bases, in that order; junction bases with no gene match: 8. The DNA of the CDR3 is TGTGCCAGCAGCCCCGGGACAGGGGGTCAACACGAGCAGTACTTC. Encoded protein: CASSPGTGGQHEQYF.